This TCR beta chain was found in a study of shared clonotypes between healthy human individuals. Study details: The study enrolled a couple of women and three men aged 18 to 49. CD4 naive and CD4 memory each took three plates per donor, while CD8 naive took two and CD8 memory one.

Study-wide results and caveats: Limited genetic and exposure-history diversity came from having few donors.

Profiling relied on immunoSEQ multiplex PCR, and the TCRdb table lists in-frame clones only, not all of them. Of about 1.9 million clones in the sample, about 94% were seen once. Details on this clone: Its antigen is unidentified.

CD45RO-negative, CCR7-positively selected cells formed the naive CD8 fraction, excluding terminally differentiated effector memory CD45RA+ cells. There are 16 residues in the CDR3. Germline CDR1 reads MNHNS; CDR2 reads SASEGT. With V trimmed by 4 bases and J by 4 bases, 8 bases remained unmatched. This clonotype originated in a man younger than 30 in good health. Some clones in this sample may be carry-over from other donors' samples. This chain connects TRBV6-1 to TRBJ1-1; 11 nucleotides align to TRBD1. Material: naive CD8+ T cells from PBMCs. The CDR3 loop reads CASSVWDRGMSTEAFF. CDR3 DNA sequence: TGTGCCAGCAGTGTTTGGGACAGGGGGATGAGCACTGAAGCTTTCTTT.